The 21 T cell receptor beta chains below come from one sample, sequenced in a study of kidney transplant recipient with SARS-CoV-2 infection. TCRdb analysed the reads with MiXCR anew, one entry per CDR3 protein. The profile shows under 300,000 distinct CDR3 sequences, under 30% of them singletons. The starting material was a blood sample, obtained at baseline and around day 120 from a kidney transplant recipient. The receptors originated from a male patient in his thirties who had COVID-19 and was a kidney transplant recipient. Some T cells may trace back to the graft donor.

As regards this clonotype: This may come from a read error, since a much larger clone is one base off. The chain carries TRBV6-5 and TRBJ2-5; TRBD2 might be the D (7 bases). The CDR3 is made up of 15 amino acids. CDR1 MNHEY and CDR2 SVGAGI come from the germline V gene. The germline V and J ends were trimmed by 2 bases and 5 bases, with 15 bases remaining between them. The CDR3 nucleotides are TGTGCCAGCAGTTACCCCGGGGGGCGCGGGGAGACCCAGTACTTC. This gives the protein CASSYPGGRGETQYF.

This clonotype was detected ten times or more. This sequence joins TRBV6-6 and TRBJ2-3, with 8 positions matching TRBD1. The germline CDR1 and CDR2 sequences are MNHNY and SVGAGI (reference sequence). The CDR3 contains 16 residues. J was trimmed by 2 bases and V by 6 bases; bases with no gene match: 10. The CDR3 sequence: CASRYRGRSVTDTQYF. Here the CDR3 DNA reads TGTGCCAGCAGATACAGGGGGAGGTCAGTCACAGATACGCAGTATTTT.

Concerning this clonotype: A much larger clone differs by one base, so this may be a read error. The chain has TRBV8-2 and TRBJ1-2. TRBV8-2 is a pseudogene locus. CDR3 length: 16 residues. The CDR3 region has the DNA TGTGGCAGTAGCGCTTATGATAGCCGAAAGACCTATGGCTACACCTTC. As protein: CGSSAYDSRKTYGYTF.

In this sample, this clonotype turned up once. A far larger clone is one nucleotide away, so this likely arose from a read error. The J gene is TRBJ2-5, the V gene TRBV10-2, with 8 positions matching TRBD1. Matching the DNA end better, TRBJ2-7 makes the J call doubtful. Germline CDR1 and CDR2: WSHSY and SAAADI. The CDR3 spans 12 residues. Written as DNA, the CDR3 is TGCTCCACCGGGACAGGACTCTACGAGCAGTACTTC. Its protein is CSTGTGLYEQYF.

On this clonotype itself: A much larger clone lies one base from this, so it may be a read error. The chain joins TRBV5-8 to TRBJ2-7; 10 nucleotides align to TRBD1. The CDR3 has 15 amino acids. CDR1 SGHTS and CDR2 YDEGEE come from the germline V gene. Trimming cost V 2 bases and J 4 bases; bases outside gene matches: 6. CDR3 in DNA: TGTGCCAGCAGCTTTGCTGGGGACAGGGGTTACGAGCAGTACTTC. This sequence encodes CASSFAGDRGYEQYF.

This clonotype has a count of ten or more. V gene TRBV28 combines with J gene TRBJ2-7; D unclear. The V end was cut by 7 bases, the J end by 3 bases, with 19 bases between. The CDR3 contains 15 residues. Germline lookup yields CDR1 MDHEN and CDR2 SYDVKM. The CDR3 sequence: CASTSGVPTDYEQYF. Here the CDR3 DNA reads TGTGCCAGCACGAGTGGGGTCCCAACCGACTACGAGCAGTACTTC.

This clonotype was observed many times. The CDR3 bases are TGTGCCAGCAGCCAGGGACAGATCTATGGCTACACCTTC. This codes for CASSQGQIYGYTF. The chain carries TRBV6-5 and TRBJ1-2; TRBD1 matches at 7 bases. The CDR3 covers 13 residues. Germline V gene data show CDR1 as MNHEY and CDR2 as SVGAGI. Germline trimming cut 6 bases from V and 4 bases from J; bases unmatched to any gene: 5.

This clonotype has ten or more counts. This chain joins TRBV6-8 and TRBJ2-2; D might be TRBD2 (6 bases). Germline loops: CDR1 MNHGY, CDR2 SAAAGT. The V and J ends lost 5 bases and 5 bases respectively, with 12 bases between them. This CDR3 region has 14 residues. DNA for the CDR3: TGTGCCAGCAGTCTAGCGTATGCGACCGGGGAGCTGTTTTTT. Protein product: CASSLAYATGELFF.

This clonotype has ten or more counts. The rearrangement joins TRBV5-3 to TRBJ1-2; D uncertain. TRBV5-3 is given ORF status, its function remaining uncertain. V was trimmed by 7 bases and J by 4 bases, leaving 23 bases between them. The CDR3 length is 16 residues. The CDR3 region has the DNA TGTGCCAGATCGCACGGAGTGGTGAGAAAGACCTATGGCTACACCTTC. This sequence encodes CARSHGVVRKTYGYTF.

Of note for this clonotype: A much larger clone differs by one base, so this may be a read error. The DNA for the CDR3 is TGTGCCAGCGGCATATCTGTTGAATCTCGAAAGACCTATGGCTACACCTTC. This translates into CASGISVESRKTYGYTF. The rearrangement joins TRBV7-6 to TRBJ1-2; D gene ambiguous. The CDR3 consists of 17 residues. V was cut by 8 bases and J by 4 bases, with 26 bases left in between. The V gene's germline CDR1 is SGHVS and CDR2 FNYEAQ. Filled out from reference TRBV7-6 and TRBJ1-2, the complete variable domain reads GAGVSQSPRYKVTKRGQDVALRCDPISGHVSLYWYRQALGQGPEFLTYFNYEAQQDKSGLPNDRFSAERPEGSISTLTIQRTEQRDSAMYRCASGISVESRKTYGYTFGSGTRLTVV.

A note on this clonotype: Given a much more abundant clone one base away, this may be a read error. The V call is TRBV6-1, the J call TRBJ1-2; D is unclear. This CDR3 is built from 17 residues. Looked up from germline, CDR1 is MNHNS and CDR2 is SASEGT. V lost 5 bases and J lost 4, with 23 bases in between. CDR3 region: CASSSRRGGRKTYGYTF. The CDR3 DNA follows: TGTGCCAGCAGTAGCCGACGAGGTGGGAGAAAGACCTATGGCTACACCTTC.

This clonotype was counted at least ten times. This chain joins TRBV6-6 and TRBJ1-2, with 9 bases that match TRBD1. The V and J ends lost 7 bases and 7 bases, in that order; junction bases with no gene match: 19. This CDR3 is 17 amino acids long. CDR1 and CDR2 from the germline V gene are MNHNY and SVGAGI (reference sequence). The CDR3 DNA reads as TGTGCCAGCACCCCACCCCCTTTGACAGGGGGGCCGGGTGGCTACACCTTC. Translating it yields CASTPPPLTGGPGGYTF.

This clonotype was detected ten times or more. The gene calls are TRBV13 and TRBJ2-2, with 12 bases aligning to TRBD1. Trimming cost V 1 base and J 3 bases; bases outside gene matches: 3. The CDR3 has 17 residues. The germline V gene encodes CDR1 PRHDT and CDR2 FYEKMQ (reference sequence). As DNA, the CDR3 is TGTGCCAGCAGCTTAGACGGGGACAGGGGGCACACCGGGGAGCTGTTTTTT. The encoded protein is CASSLDGDRGHTGELFF. The full variable domain, rest sourced from reference TRBV13 and TRBJ2-2, is AAGVIQSPRHLIKEKRETATLKCYPIPRHDTVYWYQQGPGQDPQFLISFYEKMQSDKGSIPDRFSAQQFSDYHSELNMSSLELGDSALYFCASSLDGDRGHTGELFFGEGSRLTVL.

In the case of this clonotype: A read error is possible here, since a much larger clone lies one base away. J is TRBJ1-2 and V is TRBV12-3 or TRBV12-4; D might be TRBD1 (6 bases). The germline V and J ends were trimmed by 4 bases and 4 bases, with 10 bases remaining between them. The CDR3 has 13 residues. CDR3 protein: CASSYRASYGYTF. The CDR3 coding sequence is TGTGCCAGCAGTTACAGGGCTAGCTATGGCTACACCTTC.

On this clonotype itself: This may arise from a read error, as a much more abundant clone is one base away. J is TRBJ1-2 and V is TRBV3-1; no firm D call. V was shortened by 2 bases and J by 4 bases, with 20 bases between the two germline ends. CDR1 LGHDT and CDR2 YNNKEL come from the germline V gene (reference sequence). The CDR3 has 17 residues. Written as DNA, the CDR3 is TGTGCCAGCAGCCAACACCGCACCCTTCGAGAGACCTATGGCTACACCTTC. It translates to CASSQHRTLRETYGYTF.

Remarks on this clonotype: This may be a read error: a much more frequent sequence differs by one nucleotide. The chain has TRBV4-3 and TRBJ1-2; D is ambiguous. Germline CDR1 and CDR2: LGHNA and YSLEER. Trimming took off 4 bases at V and 4 bases at J, with 22 bases between the two ends. This CDR3 comprises 17 residues. The CDR3 region is CASSPVIGRRKAYGYTF. The CDR3 region has the DNA TGCGCCAGCAGCCCAGTCATAGGACGTCGAAAGGCCTATGGCTACACCTTC.

This clonotype was recorded a few times. This chain links TRBV7-2 with TRBJ2-3, with TRBD2 matching over 13 bases. This CDR3 has 15 residues. V was pared by 4 bases and J by 7 bases, with 5 bases of the junction left unmatched. CDR1 SGHTA and CDR2 FQGNSA come from the germline V gene. The CDR3 sequence: CASSSGLAGVNTQYF. CDR3 bases: TGTGCCAGCAGCTCAGGACTAGCGGGGGTGAATACGCAGTATTTT.

V gene TRBV13 combines with J gene TRBJ1-4, with 8 bases that match TRBD1. CDR1 and CDR2 from the germline V gene are PRHDT and FYEKMQ (reference sequence). After removal of 1 base from V and 6 bases from J, the junction contained 7 bases not matched to a gene. CDR3 length equals 16 residues. Here the CDR3 DNA reads TGTGCCAGCAGCTTAGACGGGACAGGTTTAGATGAAAAACTGTTTTTT. It is translated as CASSLDGTGLDEKLFF.

Many counts were recorded for this clonotype. The chain couples TRBV4-1 to TRBJ1-2, with D maybe TRBD1 (5 bases). V lost 8 bases to trimming and J lost 5 bases, with 18 bases between them. The CDR3 runs 14 residues. The germline gives CDR1 MGHRA, CDR2 YSYEKL. Here the CDR3 reads CASAKSWGDYGYTF. DNA for the CDR3: TGCGCCAGCGCAAAAAGCTGGGGGGATTATGGCTACACCTTC.

This clonotype was seen only a few times. V gene TRBV7-9 combines with J gene TRBJ2-1; 10 nucleotides align to TRBD2. The CDR3 contains 15 residues. V was clipped by 3 bases and J by 8 bases; unmatched bases: 7. CDR1 is SEHNR, CDR2 FQNEAQ, per germline (reference sequence). In DNA form, the CDR3 reads TGTGCCAGCAGCTTCCAAGCGGGGGGGCCTGATGAGCAGTTCTTC. Residues: CASSFQAGGPDEQFF.

The chain links TRBV7-6 to TRBJ2-1; either TRBD1 or TRBD2 may supply D (6 bases each). The CDR3 sequence is 16 residues long. The germline V gene encodes CDR1 SGHVS and CDR2 FNYEAQ. The V and J ends lost 0 bases and 9 bases respectively, with 18 bases between them. CDR3: CASSLAIPGGGGEQFF. CDR3 coding DNA: TGTGCCAGCAGCTTAGCGATACCCGGAGGGGGTGGTGAGCAGTTCTTC.